A single sample gave rise to the 22 T cell receptor beta chains below, sequenced in a study of technical replicates of blood from a few donors. Produced via immunoSEQ multiplex PCR; TCRdb's table is partial and in-frame only. The sample holds about 80,000 clones, approximately 93% seen once. Sequencing was done on a sample of T cells isolated from PBMCs. Receptor source: a human donor in good health.

The chain is built from TRBV15 and TRBJ1-2, with D maybe TRBD1 (5 bases). The CDR3 covers 17 residues. Trimming took 3 bases from V and 4 from J, leaving 21 bases between them. Germline V gives CDR1 LNHNV, CDR2 YYDKDF (reference sequence). The CDR3 DNA follows: TGTGCCACCAGCAGGGGGAATCCGGACATCGGTTTCTATGGCTACACCTTC. Translated: CATSRGNPDIGFYGYTF.

In this sample, this clone turned up once. The chain links TRBV30 to TRBJ1-5; D unclear. V gave up 0 bases and J gave up 1 base, with 4 bases separating them. The CDR3 spans 13 residues. CDR1 and CDR2 from the germline V gene are GTSNPN and SVGIG (reference sequence). The CDR3 here is CAWSVSSNQPQHF. As DNA, the CDR3 is TGTGCCTGGAGTGTATCAAGCAATCAGCCCCAGCATTTT. The whole variable domain, filled in from reference TRBV30 and TRBJ1-5, reads SQTIHQWPATLVQPVGSPLSLECTVEGTSNPNLYWYRQAAGRGLQLLFYSVGIGQISSEVPQNLSASRPQDRQFILSSKKLLLSDSGFYLCAWSVSSNQPQHFGDGTRLSIL.

The chain links TRBV15 to TRBJ2-5; TRBD1 is a possible D gene (5 bases). Germline CDR1 reads LNHNV; CDR2 reads YYDKDF (reference sequence). Trimming removed 0 bases from V and 5 bases from J, with 19 bases in between. The CDR3 spans 17 residues. CDR3 protein: CATSRDRPGPMGETQYF. DNA for the CDR3: TGTGCCACCAGCAGAGATCGTCCAGGGCCGATGGGGGAGACCCAGTACTTC.

This chain links TRBV27 with TRBJ2-2, with D unclear. V gave up 3 bases and J gave up 3 bases, with 8 bases separating them. CDR3 length equals 14 residues. Germline CDR1 is MNHEY and CDR2 is SMNVEV (reference sequence). CDR3 sequence: CASSFSRYTGELFF. In nucleotides, the CDR3 is TGTGCCAGCAGTTTTTCCAGGTACACCGGGGAGCTGTTTTTT.

The V gene is TRBV19, the J gene TRBJ2-3; TRBD1 matches at 8 bases. Germline V gene lookup returns CDR1 LNHDA and CDR2 SQIVND (reference sequence). This CDR3 is 13 amino acids long. J gave up 0 bases and V 10 bases, and 3 bases lay outside the gene matches. The CDR3 DNA reads TGTGCCACGCGACAGGGGAGCACAGATACGCAGTATTTT. Translated, it gives CATRQGSTDTQYF. Complete variable domain (other parts from reference TRBV19 and TRBJ2-3): DGGITQSPKYLFRKEGQNVTLSCEQNLNHDAMYWYRQDPGQGLRLIYYSQIVNDFQKGDIAEGYSVSREKKESFPLTVTSAQKNPTAFYLCATRQGSTDTQYFGPGTRLTVL.

This clone showed up just once. J is TRBJ2-2 and V is TRBV13; D might be TRBD1 (6 bases). CDR3 length: 14 amino acids. The V gene lost 2 bases and the J gene lost 5 bases, with 9 bases spanning the gap. Germline V CDR1 and CDR2: PRHDT, FYEKMQ (reference sequence). The CDR3, as DNA: TGTGCCAGCAGCTTATTGCAGGGGACCGGGGAGCTGTTTTTT. Its translation: CASSLLQGTGELFF.

On this clone itself: Other DNA sequences in the sample encode the same CDR3. The chain joins TRBV5-1 to TRBJ1-5; TRBD1 agrees at 7 bases. The germline gives CDR1 SGHRS, CDR2 YFSETQ. V shed 0 bases, J shed 4 bases, and the junction held 4 bases outside the gene matches. The CDR3 has 15 amino acids. The CDR3 is CASSLGDSGNQPQHF. In nucleotides, the CDR3 is TGCGCCAGCAGCTTGGGGGACAGTGGGAATCAGCCCCAGCATTTT.

This clone was picked up one time. The chain is built from TRBV30 and TRBJ2-7, with 8 positions matching TRBD1. CDR3 size: 13 residues. J was trimmed by 4 bases and V by 2 bases; bases with no gene match: 4. Germline CDR1 is GTSNPN and CDR2 is SVGIG (reference sequence). CDR3 nucleotides: TGTGCCTGGAGTAATGGACAGGGTTACGAGCAGTACTTC. Encoded protein: CAWSNGQGYEQYF.

Only one count was recorded for this clone. This chain connects TRBV28 to TRBJ1-2, with D tentatively TRBD1 (6 bases). The germline CDR1 and CDR2 sequences are MDHEN and SYDVKM. The CDR3 is made up of 14 amino acids. V gave up 6 bases and J gave up 0 bases, with 11 bases separating them. CDR3 region: CASRPTGSNYGYTF. The DNA for the CDR3 is TGTGCCAGCAGACCGACAGGCTCTAACTATGGCTACACCTTC.

This clone was seen a single time. CDR3 residues: CASSVTSGRVTDTQYF. The CDR3 DNA is TGTGCCAGCAGCGTAACTAGCGGAAGGGTCACAGATACGCAGTATTTT. The genes are TRBV2 and TRBJ2-3; 8 positions match TRBD2. Germline V gene sequence: CDR1 SNHLY, CDR2 FYNNEI. The J segment lost 2 bases and the V segment lost 6 bases, leaving 10 bases of the junction unmatched. The CDR3 covers 16 residues.

CDR3 nucleotide sequence: TGCGCCAGCAGCCAAGAGGGGACTAGCGGGAGTTCCGAGCAGTACTTC. As protein: CASSQEGTSGSSEQYF. V usage is TRBV4-1 and J usage is TRBJ2-7; 14 bases are shared with TRBD2. Germline CDR1 MGHRA, CDR2 YSYEKL. The ends lost 0 bases at V and 6 bases at J; junction bases unmatched: 4. The CDR3 totals 16 residues.

The V call is TRBV14, the J call TRBJ2-3; 7 bases align to TRBD2. The CDR3 spans 15 residues. V was pared by 4 bases and J by 2 bases, with 6 bases of the junction left unmatched. Germline V gene sequence: CDR1 SGHDN, CDR2 FVKESK. The CDR3 here is CASSPLAAFTDTQYF. The DNA for the CDR3 is TGTGCCAGCAGCCCCCTAGCGGCCTTCACAGATACGCAGTATTTT.

This rearrangement joins TRBV7-2 to TRBJ1-3; TRBD1 agrees at 9 bases. CDR1 is SGHTA and CDR2 is FQGNSA in the germline V gene. This CDR3 spans 14 amino acids. The trim removed 4 bases at V and 4 bases at J, leaving 2 bases unmatched. The CDR3 nucleotides read TGTGCCAGCAGCTGGGACAGGGCCGGAAACACCATATATTTT. It is translated as CASSWDRAGNTIYF.

V and J are TRBV6-5 and TRBJ1-2; weak D call: TRBD1 (5 bases). V shed 6 bases and J shed 3 bases, with 14 bases lying between them. The CDR3 contains 14 residues. The V gene's germline CDR1 is MNHEY and CDR2 SVGAGI. This CDR3 reads CASRKQGGDYGYTF. The CDR3 DNA reads TGTGCCAGCAGAAAGCAGGGAGGAGACTATGGCTACACCTTC.

The chain links TRBV4-3 to TRBJ1-3, with unresolved D. Per germline, CDR1 LGHNA and CDR2 YSLEER. With 1 base removed from V and 0 bases from J, the gap between germline ends came to 7 bases. The CDR3 is 15 amino acids. CDR3 DNA: TGCGCCAGCAGCCAAGTTCCAGACTCTGGAAACACCATATATTTT. Protein: CASSQVPDSGNTIYF.

This clone was recorded once. The chain is built from TRBV9 and TRBJ2-2, with 10 bases identical to TRBD2. After removal of 0 bases from V and 1 base from J, the junction contained 6 bases not matched to a gene. Germline loops: CDR1 SGDLS, CDR2 YYNGEE. There are 18 residues in the CDR3. The CDR3 here is CASSVGSRLAGNTGELFF. In DNA, the CDR3 is TGTGCCAGCAGCGTAGGCTCAAGACTAGCGGGGAACACCGGGGAGCTGTTTTTT.

The V and J genes are TRBV10-1 and TRBJ1-2; D gene ambiguous. CDR3 length: 13 amino acids. With 0 bases removed from V and 7 bases from J, the gap between germline ends came to 9 bases. CDR1 WNHNN and CDR2 SYGVQD come from the germline V gene (reference sequence). The CDR3 DNA sequence: TGCGCCAGCAGTGAGTCCGGTAATCGTGGCTACACCTTC. Translating it yields CASSESGNRGYTF.

The chain joins TRBV5-4 to TRBJ1-2, with 10 bases fitting TRBD1. Germline V gives CDR1 SGHNT, CDR2 YYREEE (reference sequence). Trimming took 3 bases from V and 4 from J; bases not matched to a gene: 6. This CDR3 is built from 15 residues. The CDR3: CASSSGQGIAYGYTF. The CDR3 bases are TGTGCCAGCAGCTCGGGACAGGGGATAGCCTATGGCTACACCTTC.

The V gene is TRBV19, the J gene TRBJ1-1; possibly TRBD1 for D (5 bases). The germline gives CDR1 LNHDA, CDR2 SQIVND (reference sequence). This CDR3 is 14 amino acids long. V was cut by 3 bases and J by 5 bases, with 13 bases left in between. The CDR3 bases are TGTGCCAGTAGTATCCGGGGGGAGAAAACTGAAGCTTTCTTT. Its translation is CASSIRGEKTEAFF.

This clone was observed once. This rearrangement joins TRBV30 to TRBJ1-5; weak D call: TRBD1 (5 bases). The CDR3 length is 13 residues. In germline, CDR1 is GTSNPN, CDR2 SVGIG (reference sequence). V lost 1 base to trimming and J lost 4 bases, with 8 bases between them. CDR3 sequence (DNA): TGTGCCTGGAGTGGGCAGGGTAATCAGCCCCAGCATTTT. Translating it yields CAWSGQGNQPQHF.

This sequence joins TRBV5-6 and TRBJ2-5; 7 bases match TRBD1. CDR1 is SGHDT, CDR2 YYEEEE, per germline. V dropped 4 bases and J dropped 1; count of bases not matched to a gene: 7. The CDR3 contains 15 residues. CDR3 region: CASSLLQGSQETQYF. The CDR3 bases are TGTGCCAGCAGCCTTCTACAGGGGTCCCAAGAGACCCAGTACTTC.

The J gene is TRBJ2-4, the V gene TRBV14; TRBD1 matches 10 bases. Germline V gene data show CDR1 as SGHDN and CDR2 as FVKESK. The CDR3 is 14 amino acids. The J segment lost 9 bases and the V segment lost 2 bases, leaving 4 bases of the junction unmatched. The CDR3 spells CASSQMGTGAIQYF. CDR3 nucleotide sequence: TGTGCCAGCAGCCAAATGGGGACAGGGGCCATTCAGTACTTC.